What follows are 9 T cell receptor beta chains derived from one specimen sequenced in a study of blood T cell repertoires in COVID-19. The data were produced by immunoSEQ multiplex PCR, yet TCRdb's version contains in-frame clones alone and is incomplete. The repertoire consists of approximately 180,000 clones, with about 83% occurring once and the leading ten covering approximately 12%. Material for sequencing was peripheral blood. The receptors here all came from a woman between 70 and 85 years old with COVID-19, enrolled during active disease.

This chain joins TRBV19 and TRBJ2-7; 7 nucleotides line up with TRBD1. V was clipped by 0 bases and J by 7 bases; unmatched bases: 12. Germline-derived CDR1 and CDR2 are LNHDA and SQIVND (reference sequence). The CDR3 sequence is 16 residues long. The CDR3 here is CASSIDYPRQGGEQYF. CDR3 sequence (DNA): TGTGCCAGTAGTATAGATTACCCGCGACAGGGTGGTGAGCAGTACTTC.

V usage is TRBV19 and J usage is TRBJ1-3, with no clear D. The CDR3 consists of 14 residues. V was trimmed by 6 bases and J by 0 bases, leaving 9 bases between them. Germline CDR1 and CDR2: LNHDA and SQIVND (reference sequence). The CDR3 sequence: CASRAQISGNTIYF. The DNA for the CDR3 is TGTGCCAGTAGGGCACAGATCTCTGGAAACACCATATATTTT.

V and J are TRBV5-6 and TRBJ2-7, with D possibly matching TRBD1 (6 bases). Germline V gives CDR1 SGHDT, CDR2 YYEEEE. The CDR3 has 12 residues. V was trimmed by 4 bases and J by 4 bases, leaving 9 bases between them. The CDR3 region is CASSIQGYEQYF. CDR3 nucleotides: TGTGCCAGCAGCATACAGGGTTACGAGCAGTACTTC.

This clone was recorded a few times. The chain recombines TRBV27 with TRBJ1-1; no clear D. The CDR3 contains 14 residues. V was cut by 6 bases and J by 7 bases, with 18 bases left in between. Germline V gene sequence: CDR1 MNHEY, CDR2 SMNVEV (reference sequence). CDR3 residues: CASRATGYSIEAFF. The CDR3 bases are TGTGCCAGCAGAGCAACGGGGTACTCTATTGAAGCTTTCTTT.

About this clone: This CDR3 is also generated by other DNA sequences in the sample. The rearrangement joins TRBV3-1 (or the pseudogene TRBV3-2) to TRBJ1-1, with D possibly matching TRBD1 (5 bases). This CDR3 contains 14 residues. Germline CDR1 and CDR2: LGHDT and YNNKEL (reference sequence). V lost 1 base and J 4 bases, leaving 10 bases between the germline ends. As DNA, the CDR3 is TGTGCCAGCAGCCAAGTGTTTAGGGGCACTGAAGCTTTCTTT. The encoded protein is CASSQVFRGTEAFF.

This clone was found a few times. The V and J genes are TRBV5-1 and TRBJ2-6, with TRBD1 matching over 7 bases. CDR1 SGHRS and CDR2 YFSETQ come from the germline V gene. This CDR3 spans 15 amino acids. V lost 4 bases, J lost 2 bases, and 3 bases stayed unmatched. The CDR3 sequence: CASSQGVTGANVLTF. For the CDR3, the DNA is TGCGCCAGCAGCCAGGGGGTAACTGGGGCCAACGTCCTGACTTTC. Supplemented by reference TRBV5-1 and TRBJ2-6, the full variable domain reads KAGVTQTPRYLIKTRGQQVTLSCSPISGHRSVSWYQQTPGQGLQFLFEYFSETQRNKGNFPGRFSGRQFSNSRSEMNVSTLELGDSALYLCASSQGVTGANVLTFGAGSRLTVL.

This CDR3 is CASSRSGGMNTEAFF. In nucleotides, the CDR3 is TGTGCCAGCAGCCGAAGTGGCGGAATGAACACTGAAGCTTTCTTT. The chain has TRBV3-1 (or the pseudogene TRBV3-2) and TRBJ1-1; no firm D call. CDR3 length equals 15 residues. The germline CDR1 and CDR2 sequences are LGHDT and YNNKEL (reference sequence). Trimming cost V 4 bases and J 0 bases, with 12 bases left between them.

In this sample, this clone turned up once. The chain joins TRBV30 to TRBJ1-6; the D is unclear. Per germline, CDR1 GTSNPN and CDR2 SVGIG (reference sequence). The CDR3 covers 13 residues. Between the trimmed V and J ends, which lost 1 base and 6 bases, there was a span of 7 bases. CDR3 nucleotide sequence: TGTGCCTGGAGTGGCCGGTTTAATTCACCCCTCCACTTT. Protein sequence: CAWSGRFNSPLHF. Full variable domain (outside the CDR3, taken from reference TRBV30 and TRBJ1-6): SQTIHQWPATLVQPVGSPLSLECTVEGTSNPNLYWYRQAAGRGLQLLFYSVGIGQISSEVPQNLSASRPQDRQFILSSKKLLLSDSGFYLCAWSGRFNSPLHFGNGTRLTVT.

This clone appeared a few times. This sequence joins TRBV11-3 and TRBJ1-6, with D perhaps matching TRBD1 (5 bases). Deletions cut 8 bases from V and 6 bases from J, with 8 bases between. CDR3 length equals 12 residues. Germline loops: CDR1 SGHNT, CDR2 YENEEA. CDR3 residues: CASGTLNSPLHF. In DNA form, the CDR3 reads TGTGCCAGCGGGACTCTTAATTCACCCCTCCACTTT.